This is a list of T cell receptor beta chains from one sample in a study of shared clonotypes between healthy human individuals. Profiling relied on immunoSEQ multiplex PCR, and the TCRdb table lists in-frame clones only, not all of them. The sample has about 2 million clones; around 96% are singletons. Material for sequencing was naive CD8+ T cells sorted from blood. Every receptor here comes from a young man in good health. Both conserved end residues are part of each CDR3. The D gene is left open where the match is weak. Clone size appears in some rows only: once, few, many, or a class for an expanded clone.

CDR3nt: TGTGCCAGTAGTGTGGACTCGGAGTCCTACGAGCAGTACTTC
CDR3aa: CASSVDSESYEQYF
abundance: .
j_gene: TRBJ2-7
v_gene: TRBV19
d_gene: .

CDR3nt: TGCGCCAGCAGCTCGTTGGGACTATCACCGGGGAACTATGGCTACACCTTC
CDR3aa: CASSSLGLSPGNYGYTF
abundance: .
j_gene: TRBJ1-2
v_gene: TRBV5-1
d_gene: .

CDR3nt: TGTGCCAGCAGCTTAGATGCGCCGGGCAGAACAGATACGCAGTATTTT
CDR3aa: CASSLDAPGRTDTQYF
abundance: .
j_gene: TRBJ2-3
v_gene: TRBV11-2
d_gene: .

CDR3nt: TGTGCCAGCAGCTACGGCCTGGCCTACGAGCAGTACTTC
CDR3aa: CASSYGLAYEQYF
abundance: .
j_gene: TRBJ2-7
v_gene: TRBV11-2
d_gene: .

CDR3nt: TGTGCCAGCAGCCCCCTTGGAGAGGGGGATAATTCACCCCTCCACTTT
CDR3aa: CASSPLGEGDNSPLHF
abundance: .
j_gene: TRBJ1-6
v_gene: TRBV9
d_gene: .

CDR3nt: TGCAGCGTTGAAGAGTTCGGGGACCTCATGAACACTGAAGCTTTCTTT
CDR3aa: CSVEEFGDLMNTEAFF
abundance: .
j_gene: TRBJ1-1
v_gene: TRBV29-1
d_gene: .

CDR3nt: TGTGCCAGCAGTGATCAGGGAGAGCAGCCCCAGCATTTT
CDR3aa: CASSDQGEQPQHF
abundance: few
j_gene: TRBJ1-5
v_gene: TRBV2
d_gene: .

CDR3nt: TGTGCCAGCAGCTCCAGGGGGAATGTGGAGACCCAGTACTTC
CDR3aa: CASSSRGNVETQYF
abundance: .
j_gene: TRBJ2-5
v_gene: TRBV27
d_gene: TRBD1

CDR3nt: TGTGCCAGCAGCGTAGTAGCGGGGGATACCTACGAGCAGTACTTC
CDR3aa: CASSVVAGDTYEQYF
abundance: .
j_gene: TRBJ2-7
v_gene: TRBV9
d_gene: TRBD2

CDR3nt: TGTGCCAGCACCCTCGTGGGAGGCACAGATACGCAGTATTTT
CDR3aa: CASTLVGGTDTQYF
abundance: .
j_gene: TRBJ2-3
v_gene: TRBV28
d_gene: .

CDR3nt: TGTGCCAGCAGCGTAGGGGGAGGCCGAGAGACCCAGTACTTC
CDR3aa: CASSVGGGRETQYF
abundance: .
j_gene: TRBJ2-5
v_gene: TRBV9
d_gene: .

CDR3nt: TGCAGCGTTGAACGGGGAAATGAGCAGTTCTTC
CDR3aa: CSVERGNEQFF
abundance: .
j_gene: TRBJ2-1
v_gene: TRBV29-1
d_gene: .

CDR3nt: TGTGCCAGCAGCTTAGGGATCGAGCAGTACTTC
CDR3aa: CASSLGIEQYF
abundance: .
j_gene: TRBJ2-7
v_gene: TRBV7-2
d_gene: .

CDR3nt: TGTGCCAGCAGCCCCACAGAGAACACTGAAGCTTTCTTT
CDR3aa: CASSPTENTEAFF
abundance: .
j_gene: TRBJ1-1
v_gene: TRBV7-9
d_gene: .

CDR3nt: TGTGCCAGCAGTTTGGGTAACTCCTACGAGCAGTACTTC
CDR3aa: CASSLGNSYEQYF
abundance: .
j_gene: TRBJ2-7
v_gene: TRBV27
d_gene: .

CDR3nt: TGCGCCAGCAATCCCGGGACAGGGGGCGGATACGAGCAGTACTTC
CDR3aa: CASNPGTGGGYEQYF
abundance: .
j_gene: TRBJ2-7
v_gene: TRBV10-2
d_gene: TRBD1

CDR3nt: TGTGCCAGCGATTTAGCTTTAGGAACCTCCTACGAGCAGTACTTC
CDR3aa: CASDLALGTSYEQYF
abundance: .
j_gene: TRBJ2-7
v_gene: TRBV2
d_gene: .

CDR3nt: TGTGCCAGCAGCCAAGTCCAATCCGGGACCGAGCCCCTTCTCACCTTC
CDR3aa: CASSQVQSGTEPLLTF
abundance: once
j_gene: TRBJ1-2
v_gene: TRBV14
d_gene: .

CDR3nt: TGTGCCAGCAGCGACTCCGGGACACTGAACACTGAAGCTTTCTTT
CDR3aa: CASSDSGTLNTEAFF
abundance: .
j_gene: TRBJ1-1
v_gene: TRBV9
d_gene: .

CDR3nt: TGTGCCAGCAGCTCGACGGACACCACCTACGAGCAGTACTTC
CDR3aa: CASSSTDTTYEQYF
abundance: .
j_gene: TRBJ2-7
v_gene: TRBV5-6
d_gene: .

CDR3nt: TGTGCCAGCAGCTTGGGGTGGTCCACTGAAGCTTTCTTT
CDR3aa: CASSLGWSTEAFF
abundance: .
j_gene: TRBJ1-1
v_gene: TRBV9
d_gene: .

CDR3nt: TGTGCCATCTTGGGGGCAGGAGGTTACGAGCAGTACTTC
CDR3aa: CAILGAGGYEQYF
abundance: .
j_gene: TRBJ2-7
v_gene: TRBV10-3
d_gene: .

CDR3nt: TGTGCCAGCCAAGGTACATCCTACAATGAGCAGTTCTTC
CDR3aa: CASQGTSYNEQFF
abundance: .
j_gene: TRBJ2-1
v_gene: TRBV11-2
d_gene: .

CDR3nt: TGTGCCAGCAGCCCAGATGGGACAATCAGCCAGTACTTC
CDR3aa: CASSPDGTISQYF
abundance: .
j_gene: TRBJ2-5
v_gene: TRBV11-2
d_gene: .

CDR3nt: TGTGCCAGCAGCGTAGGTCGGACAGGGGTCGACTATGGCTACACCTTC
CDR3aa: CASSVGRTGVDYGYTF
abundance: once
j_gene: TRBJ1-2
v_gene: TRBV9
d_gene: TRBD1

CDR3nt: TGTGCCAGCAGCTTAGTGGTTTGGGGAATCTCCTACGAGCAGTACTTC
CDR3aa: CASSLVVWGISYEQYF
abundance: once
j_gene: TRBJ2-7
v_gene: TRBV11-2
d_gene: .

CDR3nt: TGCGCCAGCAGCACCGGAGGGACGGGCGTGACACCCCTCCACTTT
CDR3aa: CASSTGGTGVTPLHF
abundance: .
j_gene: TRBJ1-6
v_gene: TRBV10-2
d_gene: .

CDR3nt: TGCGCCAGCAGCCCCCGCAGGGGCAACGGCTACACCTTC
CDR3aa: CASSPRRGNGYTF
abundance: once
j_gene: TRBJ1-2
v_gene: TRBV5-1
d_gene: .

CDR3nt: TGCAGCGTTGAAGCTGGACGGTGGGAGTATGGCTACACCTTC
CDR3aa: CSVEAGRWEYGYTF
abundance: .
j_gene: TRBJ1-2
v_gene: TRBV29-1
d_gene: .

CDR3nt: TGTGCCAGCAGTTTAACAGCGTGGGGGGAGACCCAGTACTTC
CDR3aa: CASSLTAWGETQYF
abundance: .
j_gene: TRBJ2-5
v_gene: TRBV27
d_gene: .

CDR3nt: TGTGCCAGCAGAAAGGGACAGGGGGCCTACGAGCAGTACTTC
CDR3aa: CASRKGQGAYEQYF
abundance: .
j_gene: TRBJ2-7
v_gene: TRBV6-5
d_gene: TRBD1

CDR3nt: TGTGCCAGCAGCCTAGGGAATATGAACACTGAAGCTTTCTTT
CDR3aa: CASSLGNMNTEAFF
abundance: .
j_gene: TRBJ1-1
v_gene: TRBV9
d_gene: .

CDR3nt: TGTGCCAGTAGTATAGGCGGGAGTACCTACGAGCAGTACTTC
CDR3aa: CASSIGGSTYEQYF
abundance: once
j_gene: TRBJ2-7
v_gene: TRBV19
d_gene: TRBD2

CDR3nt: TGTGCCAGCAGCTTAGATCAGGGTCTAGCGGGGGCCCACTCCTACAATGAGCAGTTCTTC
CDR3aa: CASSLDQGLAGAHSYNEQFF
abundance: .
j_gene: TRBJ2-1
v_gene: TRBV11-2
d_gene: TRBD2

CDR3nt: TGTGCCAGCAGCCCAGGACAGGGCTCCTACGAGCAGTACTTC
CDR3aa: CASSPGQGSYEQYF
abundance: .
j_gene: TRBJ2-7
v_gene: TRBV13
d_gene: TRBD1

CDR3nt: TGTGCCAGCAGCTTGTCCGGGACAGCCTACGAGCAGTACTTC
CDR3aa: CASSLSGTAYEQYF
abundance: .
j_gene: TRBJ2-7
v_gene: TRBV7-9
d_gene: TRBD1

CDR3nt: TGCGCCAGCAGCTTGGAGACTAGCGGACCCTACGAGCAGTACTTC
CDR3aa: CASSLETSGPYEQYF
abundance: .
j_gene: TRBJ2-7
v_gene: TRBV5-1
d_gene: TRBD2

CDR3nt: TGTGCCAGCAGTGATGAGGCAGGGGGAAGCACCGGGGAGCTGTTTTTT
CDR3aa: CASSDEAGGSTGELFF
abundance: .
j_gene: TRBJ2-2
v_gene: TRBV2
d_gene: TRBD1

CDR3nt: TGTGCCAGCAGTTCCGGGACACTAAACACCGGGGAGCTGTTTTTT
CDR3aa: CASSSGTLNTGELFF
abundance: .
j_gene: TRBJ2-2
v_gene: TRBV27
d_gene: .

CDR3nt: TGCGCCAGCAGCCAAGCGAAGGGGTCGAATTCACCCCTCCACTTT
CDR3aa: CASSQAKGSNSPLHF
abundance: .
j_gene: TRBJ1-6
v_gene: TRBV4-1
d_gene: .

CDR3nt: TGTGCCAGCAGAGTCGGGACAATGGAGACCCAGTACTTC
CDR3aa: CASRVGTMETQYF
abundance: .
j_gene: TRBJ2-5
v_gene: TRBV28
d_gene: .

CDR3nt: TGCGCCAGCAGCCAAGATCCGGGGGGGAACTACGAGCAGTACTTC
CDR3aa: CASSQDPGGNYEQYF
abundance: .
j_gene: TRBJ2-7
v_gene: TRBV4-1
d_gene: TRBD2

CDR3nt: TGTGCCAGCAGCTTAGACCCCGGCGGGGGGAACTATGGCTACACCTTC
CDR3aa: CASSLDPGGGNYGYTF
abundance: .
j_gene: TRBJ1-2
v_gene: TRBV11-2
d_gene: .

CDR3nt: TGTGCCACCACTGGGATTGCGGGAGGAACCTACGAGCAGTACTTC
CDR3aa: CATTGIAGGTYEQYF
abundance: .
j_gene: TRBJ2-7
v_gene: TRBV10-3
d_gene: TRBD2

CDR3nt: TGTGCCAGCAGTTCCGCTTTGGAAAGGAACACTGAAGCTTTCTTT
CDR3aa: CASSSALERNTEAFF
abundance: .
j_gene: TRBJ1-1
v_gene: TRBV27
d_gene: .

CDR3nt: TGTGCCAGTACCCCAGGACTGTCGCTCCTAGAGAGCAATCAGCCCCAGCATTTT
CDR3aa: CASTPGLSLLESNQPQHF
abundance: .
j_gene: TRBJ1-5
v_gene: TRBV19
d_gene: .

CDR3nt: TGTGCCTGGAGTGCCGACTTTGAGACCCAGTACTTC
CDR3aa: CAWSADFETQYF
abundance: .
j_gene: TRBJ2-5
v_gene: TRBV30
d_gene: .

CDR3nt: TGTGCCAGCAGTTTGAAGGGATCAACTAATGAAAAACTGTTTTTT
CDR3aa: CASSLKGSTNEKLFF
abundance: .
j_gene: TRBJ1-4
v_gene: TRBV27
d_gene: .

CDR3nt: TGTGCCACCAGCATATCGCAGGGGGCCCCGGGCTACACCTTC
CDR3aa: CATSISQGAPGYTF
abundance: .
j_gene: TRBJ1-2
v_gene: TRBV15
d_gene: TRBD1

CDR3nt: TGTGCCAGCAGGCCTACTAGTGATCATGAGCAGTTCTTC
CDR3aa: CASRPTSDHEQFF
abundance: .
j_gene: TRBJ2-1
v_gene: TRBV2
d_gene: .

CDR3nt: TGTGCCAGCAGCTCGCTGGCGGCGCCAGATACGCAGTATTTT
CDR3aa: CASSSLAAPDTQYF
abundance: .
j_gene: TRBJ2-3
v_gene: TRBV7-2
d_gene: .

CDR3nt: TGTGCCAGCAGCCCAGGGACAGATCCTATTGGCTACACCTTC
CDR3aa: CASSPGTDPIGYTF
abundance: .
j_gene: TRBJ1-2
v_gene: TRBV7-2
d_gene: TRBD1

CDR3nt: TGTGCCAGCAGTTTCGGGCCCTTGGGGGACAGCTATCAGCCCCAGCATTTT
CDR3aa: CASSFGPLGDSYQPQHF
abundance: .
j_gene: TRBJ1-5
v_gene: TRBV28
d_gene: TRBD1